The 16 T cell receptor beta chains below come from one sample, sequenced in a study of CD8 T cells in Susac syndrome. Reverse transcription of roughly 0.45 to 1 ug RNA used random hexamers. Using its own MiXCR run on the immunoSEQ multiplex PCR reads, TCRdb lists one record per CDR3 protein. The sample yields 65,000 to 75,000 distinct CDR3 sequences, more than 85% seen once. The sequencing input was CD8+ T cells from PBMCs. The receptor source for this set is a human donor in good health.

The rearrangement uses TRBV2 and TRBJ2-1; the match to TRBD2 covers 9 bases. The CDR3 covers 14 residues. The trim removed 11 bases at V and 0 bases at J, leaving 5 bases unmatched. The germline V gene encodes CDR1 SNHLY and CDR2 FYNNEI. The CDR3 here is CAVGRGGSYNEQFF. Written as DNA, the CDR3 is TGTGCCGTAGGGCGGGGGGGCTCCTACAATGAGCAGTTCTTC.

The rearrangement joins TRBV5-1 to TRBJ1-1; perhaps TRBD1 as D (5 bases). CDR3 length: 15 amino acids. The germline V gene has CDR1 SGHRS and CDR2 YFSETQ. V was cut by 5 bases and J by 3 bases, with 17 bases left in between. The CDR3 spells CASRQGRYLHTEAFF. CDR3 DNA sequence: TGCGCCAGCAGGCAGGGAAGGTACCTCCACACTGAAGCTTTCTTT.

In this sample, this clonotype turned up a few times. The V call is TRBV7-9, the J call TRBJ1-2, with 8 bases fitting TRBD1. CDR3 length: 14 amino acids. V lost 4 bases and J lost 8; bases outside the gene matches: 9. Germline V gene sequence: CDR1 SEHNR, CDR2 FQNEAQ (reference sequence). The CDR3: CASSSGQVVGGYTF. DNA of the CDR3: TGTGCCAGCAGCTCGGGACAGGTGGTAGGCGGCTACACCTTC.

This clonotype was seen once. The genes are TRBV6-6 and TRBJ2-1; a weak D match, TRBD2 (7 bases). Per germline, CDR1 MNHNY and CDR2 SVGAGI (reference sequence). The length of the CDR3 is 15 residues. With 5 bases removed from V and 5 bases from J, the gap between germline ends came to 16 bases. The CDR3 here is CASSRLGGLDNEQFF. Written as DNA, the CDR3 is TGTGCCAGCAGTCGCCTGGGGGGGCTGGACAATGAGCAGTTCTTC.

The chain is built from TRBV13 and TRBJ2-7; perhaps TRBD2 as D (5 bases). V lost 4 bases, J lost 4 bases, and 11 bases lay in between. Germline V gene lookup returns CDR1 PRHDT and CDR2 FYEKMQ (reference sequence). This CDR3 contains 13 residues. Here the CDR3 reads CASSSTGIYEQYF. The DNA of the CDR3 is TGTGCCAGCAGCTCCACGGGGATTTACGAGCAGTACTTC. Full variable domain (missing parts from reference TRBV13 and TRBJ2-7): AAGVIQSPRHLIKEKRETATLKCYPIPRHDTVYWYQQGPGQDPQFLISFYEKMQSDKGSIPDRFSAQQFSDYHSELNMSSLELGDSALYFCASSSTGIYEQYFGPGTRLTVT.

This rearrangement joins TRBV6-2 or TRBV6-3 to TRBJ1-2, with TRBD1 matching 12 bases. Germline loops: CDR1 MNHEY, CDR2 SVGEGT. Trimming took 6 bases from V and 8 from J; bases not matched to a gene: 7. The CDR3 contains 14 residues. DNA for the CDR3: TGTGCCAGCAGCTCGGGACAGGGGGCGCCGGGCTACACCTTC. This codes for CASSSGQGAPGYTF.

The CDR3 loop reads CATTRGLAGGSEQFF. The CDR3 coding sequence is TGTGCCACTACTAGGGGACTAGCGGGGGGTAGTGAGCAGTTCTTC. The V gene is TRBV19, the J gene TRBJ2-1, with TRBD2 matching over 15 bases. Per the germline V gene, CDR1 is LNHDA and CDR2 is SQIVND (reference sequence). This CDR3 has 15 residues. Trimming took 10 bases from V and 9 from J; bases not matched to a gene: 10.

The rearrangement uses TRBV3-1 and TRBJ2-7; D not resolved. Germline V gene sequence: CDR1 LGHDT, CDR2 YNNKEL (reference sequence). V lost 0 bases and J 6 bases, leaving 15 bases between the germline ends. CDR3 length equals 15 residues. In nucleotides, the CDR3 is TGTGCCAGCAGCCAAGATGGCCGGATACTTAGCGAGCAGTACTTC. This codes for CASSQDGRILSEQYF.

This clonotype has just a few counts. The chain joins TRBV5-1 to TRBJ1-1; TRBD1 agrees at 8 bases. V dropped 4 bases and J dropped 8; count of bases not matched to a gene: 1. Germline CDR1 reads SGHRS; CDR2 reads YFSETQ. The CDR3 sequence is 11 residues long. In nucleotides, the CDR3 is TGCGCCAGCAGCCGGACAGGGGAAGCTTTCTTT. It encodes CASSRTGEAFF.

The V gene is TRBV6-5, the J gene TRBJ2-7; 7 positions agree with TRBD1. Germline assignment: CDR1 MNHEY and CDR2 SVGAGI. V dropped 2 bases and J dropped 5; count of bases not matched to a gene: 0. CDR3 length: 12 amino acids. The CDR3 loop is CASSYQGDEQYF. The CDR3 nucleotides read TGTGCCAGCAGTTACCAGGGGGACGAGCAGTACTTC.

In this sample, this clonotype turned up once. The chain is built from TRBV2 and TRBJ2-2; 11 bases line up with TRBD2. CDR3 length: 16 amino acids. Germline loops: CDR1 SNHLY, CDR2 FYNNEI. J was trimmed by 7 bases and V by 4 bases; bases with no gene match: 8. CDR3 residues: CASSVLAGGNDGELFF. In nucleotides, the CDR3 is TGTGCCAGCAGTGTTCTAGCGGGGGGTAATGACGGGGAGCTGTTTTTT.

The DNA of the CDR3 is TGCGCCAGCAGCTTGGAGGGAGCGGTTGCTTTCTTT. This gives the protein CASSLEGAVAFF. The rearrangement uses TRBV5-1 and TRBJ1-1; D is unresolved. The CDR3 is made up of 12 amino acids. Between the trimmed V and J ends, which lost 0 bases and 11 bases, there was a span of 11 bases. Germline V gene sequence: CDR1 SGHRS, CDR2 YFSETQ.

This chain connects TRBV15 to TRBJ2-3; tentatively, D is TRBD1 or TRBD2 (5 bases each). The germline V gene has CDR1 LNHNV and CDR2 YYDKDF (reference sequence). The CDR3 has 14 amino acids. Trimming took off 4 bases at V and 5 bases at J, with 13 bases between the two ends. CDR3 coding DNA: TGTGCCACCAGCATCGGGACGGGGAGAGATACGCAGTATTTT. Translating gives CATSIGTGRDTQYF.

The CDR3 spells CASSSGPGSEQFF. For the CDR3, the DNA is TGTGCCAGCAGCTCCGGACCTGGATCTGAGCAGTTCTTC. The chain is built from TRBV7-9 and TRBJ2-1; D unresolved. There are 13 residues in the CDR3. Trimming cost V 4 bases and J 9 bases, with 13 bases left between them. CDR1 is SEHNR, CDR2 FQNEAQ, per germline (reference sequence).

The chain employs TRBV7-6 and TRBJ2-2, with 7 bases aligning to TRBD2. Germline V gene sequence: CDR1 SGHVS, CDR2 FNYEAQ. V was pared by 5 bases and J by 1 base, with 10 bases of the junction left unmatched. CDR3 length: 17 amino acids. The CDR3 DNA sequence: TGTGCCAGCAGCCCATACGGGGGACTAATGAACACCGGGGAGCTGTTTTTT. Translated, it gives CASSPYGGLMNTGELFF.

The chain combines TRBV6-5 with TRBJ1-2; a possible D gene is TRBD1 (5 bases). The V gene's germline CDR1 is MNHEY and CDR2 SVGAGI. V was pared by 7 bases and J by 4 bases, with 16 bases between. The CDR3 has 14 residues. The DNA for the CDR3 is TGTGCCAGCAAGGGGACCGCAGCTTCCTATGGCTACACCTTC. Protein product: CASKGTAASYGYTF.